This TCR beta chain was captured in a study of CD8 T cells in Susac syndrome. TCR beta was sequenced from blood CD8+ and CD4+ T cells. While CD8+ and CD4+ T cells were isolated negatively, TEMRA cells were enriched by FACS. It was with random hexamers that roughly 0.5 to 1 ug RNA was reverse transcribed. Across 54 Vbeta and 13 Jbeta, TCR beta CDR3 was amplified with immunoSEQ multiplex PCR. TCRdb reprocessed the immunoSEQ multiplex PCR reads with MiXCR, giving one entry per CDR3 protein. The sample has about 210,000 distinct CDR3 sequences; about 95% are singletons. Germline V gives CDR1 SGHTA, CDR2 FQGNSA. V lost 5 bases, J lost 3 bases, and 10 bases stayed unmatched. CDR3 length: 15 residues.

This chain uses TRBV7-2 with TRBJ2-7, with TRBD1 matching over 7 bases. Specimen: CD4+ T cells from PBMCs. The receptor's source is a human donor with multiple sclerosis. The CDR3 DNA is TGTGCCAGCAGCCCAGGACAGGTCCGGGGCTACGAGCAGTACTTC. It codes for CASSPGQVRGYEQYF.